This T cell receptor (beta chain) was sequenced during a study of cytomegalovirus exposure and HLA in healthy donors. Details on this clone: Antigen: not known. No DNA is shown, since the ends of the CDR3 on it are uncertain; the CDR3 is the one TCRdb lists.

Study-wide results and limits: The study flagged some 170 TCR beta chains as cytomegalovirus-associated. In a later analysis, HLA-associated TCR beta chains were more clonally expanded than equally common others. Sequencing likely caused a cluster of highly shared sequence variants.

Primers for the PCR totalled 60 Vbeta and 13 Jbeta. The repertoire was sequenced with immunoSEQ multiplex PCR; TCRdb's copy has only in-frame clones and lacks some. The data contain some 190,000 clones, around 90% of them singletons. CDR1 and CDR2 (germline): GTSNPN, SVGIG (reference sequence). Ends included, the CDR3 has 13 residues. Despite likely unrecorded immune exposures, the donors were nominally healthy at the time of sampling. The TCR comes from a woman aged 18-35 years in good health and CMV-seronegative. The sequencing sample was made of PBMCs. The chain joins TRBV30 to TRBJ1-1; the table names TRBD1, a call not compared with the DNA. The CDR3: CAWIWQWNTEAFF.